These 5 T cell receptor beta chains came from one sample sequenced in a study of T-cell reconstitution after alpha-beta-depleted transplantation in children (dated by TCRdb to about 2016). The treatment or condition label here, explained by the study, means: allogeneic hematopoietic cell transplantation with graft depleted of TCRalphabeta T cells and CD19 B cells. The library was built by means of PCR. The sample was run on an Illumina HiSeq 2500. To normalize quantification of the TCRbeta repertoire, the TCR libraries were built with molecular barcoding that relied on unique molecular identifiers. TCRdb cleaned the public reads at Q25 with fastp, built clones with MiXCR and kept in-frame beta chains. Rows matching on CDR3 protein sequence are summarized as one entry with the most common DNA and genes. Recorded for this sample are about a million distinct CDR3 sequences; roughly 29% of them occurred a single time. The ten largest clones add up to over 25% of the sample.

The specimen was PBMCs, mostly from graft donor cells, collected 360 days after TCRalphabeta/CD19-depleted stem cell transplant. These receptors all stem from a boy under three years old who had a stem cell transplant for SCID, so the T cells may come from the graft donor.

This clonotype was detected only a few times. CDR3 sequence reads: CSVDRQGANEQFF. The CDR3 coding sequence is TGCAGCGTTGACCGGCAGGGGGCCAATGAGCAGTTCTTC. The rearrangement joins TRBV29-1 to TRBJ2-1; 8 bases are shared with TRBD1. The CDR3 extends over 13 amino acids. Germline-derived CDR1 and CDR2 are SQVTM and ANQGSEA. V trimming: 3 bases; J trimming: 6 bases; junction bases outside the gene matches: 4.

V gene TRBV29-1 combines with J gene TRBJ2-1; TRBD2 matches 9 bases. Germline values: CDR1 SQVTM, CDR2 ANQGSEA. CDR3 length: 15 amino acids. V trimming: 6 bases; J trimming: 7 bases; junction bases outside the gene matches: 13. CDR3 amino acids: CSVHPGGGAGNEQFF. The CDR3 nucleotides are TGCAGCGTCCATCCCGGCGGGGGGGCGGGGAATGAGCAGTTCTTC.

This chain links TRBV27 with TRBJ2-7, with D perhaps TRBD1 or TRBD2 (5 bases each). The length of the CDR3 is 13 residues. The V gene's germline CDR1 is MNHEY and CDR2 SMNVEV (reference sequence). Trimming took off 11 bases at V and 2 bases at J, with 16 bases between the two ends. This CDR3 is CASGSRETYEQYF. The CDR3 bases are TGTGCCTCGGGGAGCAGGGAAACCTACGAGCAGTACTTC.

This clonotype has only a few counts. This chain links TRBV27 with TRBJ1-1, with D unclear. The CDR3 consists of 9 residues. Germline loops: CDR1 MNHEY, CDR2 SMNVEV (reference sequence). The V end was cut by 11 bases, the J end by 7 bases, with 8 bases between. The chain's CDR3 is CAGHCEAFF. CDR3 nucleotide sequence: TGTGCCGGTCATTGTGAAGCTTTCTTT.

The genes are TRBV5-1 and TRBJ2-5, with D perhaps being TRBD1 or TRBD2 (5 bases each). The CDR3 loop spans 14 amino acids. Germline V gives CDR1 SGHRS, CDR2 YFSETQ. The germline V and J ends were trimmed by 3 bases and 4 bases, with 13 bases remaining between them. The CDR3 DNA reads TGCGCCAGCAGCTCGGGATTCCAGGGAGAGACCCAGTACTTC. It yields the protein CASSSGFQGETQYF.